The rows below give T cell receptor beta chains drawn from one sample of a study of cytomegalovirus exposure and HLA in healthy donors. Profiled with immunoSEQ multiplex PCR; TCRdb holds only in-frame clones, not every one. The table lists over 80,000 clones, roughly 74% of them singletons. Specimen: PBMCs. These receptors all come from a female donor in good health and CMV-seropositive. Each CDR3 is given with its conserved first and last residue. Fields, in order: CDR3 DNA, CDR3 protein, D gene, clone size, J gene, V gene. The D gene is left open where the match is weak. Clone size appears in some rows only: once, few, many, or a class for an expanded clone.

DNA: TGTGCCAGCAGTCCGACTAGCGGGAGGGCCAGCGGTACGCAGTATTTT; CDR3: CASSPTSGRASGTQYF; D: TRBD2; size: once; J: TRBJ2-3; V: TRBV2
DNA: TGTGCCAGCAGCTTAGGCGGCGGGAGCAGAGATACGCAGTATTTT; CDR3: CASSLGGGSRDTQYF; D: TRBD2; size: -; J: TRBJ2-3; V: TRBV7-2
DNA: TGCGCCAGCAGCTTGGAAGCGGGACTTGGAAATGAGCAGTTCTTC; CDR3: CASSLEAGLGNEQFF; D: TRBD2; size: -; J: TRBJ2-1; V: TRBV5-1
DNA: TGCAGCGTTGTGTCTAGCGGGGGGAGCCCCCCCACCCAGTACTTC; CDR3: CSVVSSGGSPPTQYF; D: TRBD2; size: -; J: TRBJ2-5; V: TRBV29-1
DNA: TGTGCCAGCAGCGTAAGCTCGAAGATTGGAGGGACTGAAGCTTTCTTT; CDR3: CASSVSSKIGGTEAFF; D: -; size: -; J: TRBJ1-1; V: TRBV9
DNA: TGTGCCAGCAGCCGGGAGGCAGGCATGTCGTATGGAAACACCATATATTTT; CDR3: CASSREAGMSYGNTIYF; D: -; size: -; J: TRBJ1-3; V: TRBV14
DNA: TGCGCCAGCAGCTTCGGTAGGATAACAGCTAACTATGGCTACACCTTC; CDR3: CASSFGRITANYGYTF; D: -; size: -; J: TRBJ1-2; V: TRBV5-1
DNA: TGTGCCAGCAGCACGCGGGGGACTAGTGGCCACAATGAGCAGTTCTTC; CDR3: CASSTRGTSGHNEQFF; D: TRBD2; size: -; J: TRBJ2-1; V: TRBV7-2
DNA: TGTGCCTGGATTCAGGGCCCTGGAAACACCATATATTTT; CDR3: CAWIQGPGNTIYF; D: -; size: -; J: TRBJ1-3; V: TRBV30
DNA: TGTGCCAGCAGTGTAACCTACGAGCAGTACTTC; CDR3: CASSVTYEQYF; D: -; size: -; J: TRBJ2-7; V: TRBV11-2